The present T cell receptor (beta chain) was sequenced within a study of beta chain features in type 1 diabetes. Expressed TCRB transcripts got sequenced, as all isolated RNA was reverse transcribed. TCRdb's copy holds only in-frame clones and misses some; the assay was immunoSEQ multiplex PCR. Here the sample spans some 900,000 clones, roughly a sixth being singletons. CD45RO/CCR7/CD25/CD127/CD95/CD27 sorting isolated CD4+ naive, central memory, regulatory and stem cell-like memory cells. From germline, CDR1 is MNHNS and CDR2 SASEGT. The CDR3 contains 14 residues. The junction had 6 bases not matched to a gene; V was cut back by 6 bases and J by 3 bases. This clone occurred a few times.

This TCR was sampled from a woman aged 18-29 years in good health. Sequencing was carried out using naive CD4+ T cells from blood. The rearrangement links TRBV6-1 to TRBJ2-7; TRBD1 agrees at 9 bases. The CDR3 here is CASRGQGSNYEQYF. CDR3 sequence (DNA): TGTGCCAGCAGGGGACAGGGTTCGAACTACGAGCAGTACTTC.